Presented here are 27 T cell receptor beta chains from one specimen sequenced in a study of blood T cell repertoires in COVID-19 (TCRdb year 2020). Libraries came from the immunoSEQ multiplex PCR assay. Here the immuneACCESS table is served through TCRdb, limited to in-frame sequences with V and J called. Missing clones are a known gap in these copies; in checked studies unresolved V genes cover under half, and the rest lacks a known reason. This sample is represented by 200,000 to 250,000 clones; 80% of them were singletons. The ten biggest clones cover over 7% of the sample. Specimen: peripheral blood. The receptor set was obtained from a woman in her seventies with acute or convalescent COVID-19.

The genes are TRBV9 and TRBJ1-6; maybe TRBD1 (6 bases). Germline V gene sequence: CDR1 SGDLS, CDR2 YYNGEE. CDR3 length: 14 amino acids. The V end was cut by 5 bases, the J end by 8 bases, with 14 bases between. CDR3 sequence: CASRGTSGDSPLHF. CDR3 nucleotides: TGTGCCAGCAGGGGGACATCTGGAGATTCACCCCTCCACTTT.

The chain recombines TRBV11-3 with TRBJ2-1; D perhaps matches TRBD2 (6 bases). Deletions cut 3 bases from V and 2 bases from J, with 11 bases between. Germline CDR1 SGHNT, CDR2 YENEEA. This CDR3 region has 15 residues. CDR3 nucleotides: TGTGCCAGCAGCTTTGGGGGGTTCGCCTACAATGAGCAGTTCTTC. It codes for CASSFGGFAYNEQFF.

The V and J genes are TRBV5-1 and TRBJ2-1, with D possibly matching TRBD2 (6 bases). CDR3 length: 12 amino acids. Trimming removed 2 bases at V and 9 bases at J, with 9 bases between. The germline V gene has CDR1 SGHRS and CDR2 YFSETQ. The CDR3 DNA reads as TGCGCCAGCAGCTTACTAGCACGTGAGCAGTTCTTC. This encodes CASSLLAREQFF.

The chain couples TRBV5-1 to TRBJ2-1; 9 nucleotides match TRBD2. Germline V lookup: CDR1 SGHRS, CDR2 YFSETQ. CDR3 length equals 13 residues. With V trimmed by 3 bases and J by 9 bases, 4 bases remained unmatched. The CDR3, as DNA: TGCGCCAGCAGCTCTAGCGGGGAGGGTGAGCAGTTCTTC. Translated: CASSSSGEGEQFF.

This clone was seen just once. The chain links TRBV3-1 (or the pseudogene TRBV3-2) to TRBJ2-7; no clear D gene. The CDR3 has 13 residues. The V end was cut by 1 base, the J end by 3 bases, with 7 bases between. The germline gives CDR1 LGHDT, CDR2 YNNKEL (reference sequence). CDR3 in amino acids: CASSQVAGYEQYF. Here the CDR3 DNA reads TGTGCCAGCAGCCAAGTGGCAGGCTACGAGCAGTACTTC.

CDR3 DNA sequence: TGTGCCAGCAGTTACTCAGGGACTAGCTTGGAGACCCAGTACTTC. Its protein is CASSYSGTSLETQYF. This chain links TRBV6-5 with TRBJ2-5; 9 nucleotides align to TRBD2. The ends lost 0 bases at V and 5 bases at J; junction bases unmatched: 4. Looked up from germline, CDR1 is MNHEY and CDR2 is SVGAGI. The CDR3 totals 15 residues.

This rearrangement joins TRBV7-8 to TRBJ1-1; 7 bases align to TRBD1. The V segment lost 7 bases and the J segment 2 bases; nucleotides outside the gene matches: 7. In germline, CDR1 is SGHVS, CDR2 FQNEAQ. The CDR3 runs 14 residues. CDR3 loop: CASKYIGGNTEAFF. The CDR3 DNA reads TGTGCCAGCAAATATATAGGGGGCAACACTGAAGCTTTCTTT.

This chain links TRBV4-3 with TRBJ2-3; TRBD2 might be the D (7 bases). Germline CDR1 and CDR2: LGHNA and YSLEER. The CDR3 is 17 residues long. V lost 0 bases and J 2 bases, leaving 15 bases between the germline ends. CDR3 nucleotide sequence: TGCGCCAGCAGCCAAGAAGGGGGGGCGGGCTACACAGATACGCAGTATTTT. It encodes CASSQEGGAGYTDTQYF.

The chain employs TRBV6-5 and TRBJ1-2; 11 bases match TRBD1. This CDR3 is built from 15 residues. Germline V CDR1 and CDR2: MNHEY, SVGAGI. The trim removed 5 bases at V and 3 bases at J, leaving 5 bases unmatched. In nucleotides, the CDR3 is TGTGCCAGCAGTACGCGGACAGGGGGCGACTATGGCTACACCTTC. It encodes CASSTRTGGDYGYTF.

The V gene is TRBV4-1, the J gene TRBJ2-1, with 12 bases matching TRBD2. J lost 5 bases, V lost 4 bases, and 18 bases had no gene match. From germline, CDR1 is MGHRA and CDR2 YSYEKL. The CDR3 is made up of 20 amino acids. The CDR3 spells CASSPSPASGGVGMNNEQFF. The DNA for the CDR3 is TGCGCCAGCAGCCCAAGCCCGGCTAGCGGGGGGGTAGGTATGAACAATGAGCAGTTCTTC.

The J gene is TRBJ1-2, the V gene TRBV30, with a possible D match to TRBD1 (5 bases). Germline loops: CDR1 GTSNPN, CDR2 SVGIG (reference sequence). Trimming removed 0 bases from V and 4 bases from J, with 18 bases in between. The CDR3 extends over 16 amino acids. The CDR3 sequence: CAWSVPGGRGSYGYTF. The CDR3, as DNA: TGTGCCTGGAGTGTACCGGGGGGAAGGGGATCCTATGGCTACACCTTC.

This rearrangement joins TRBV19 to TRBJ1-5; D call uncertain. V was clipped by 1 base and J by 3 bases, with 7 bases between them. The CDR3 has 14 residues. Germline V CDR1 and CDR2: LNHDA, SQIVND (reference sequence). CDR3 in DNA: TGTGCCAGTAGTATAGGTACAGTCAATCAGCCCCAGCATTTT. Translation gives CASSIGTVNQPQHF.

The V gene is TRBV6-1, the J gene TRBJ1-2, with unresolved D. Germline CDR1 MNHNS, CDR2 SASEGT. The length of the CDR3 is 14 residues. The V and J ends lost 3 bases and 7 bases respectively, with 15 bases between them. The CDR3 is CASSEPSLDPGYTF. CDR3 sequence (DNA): TGTGCCAGCAGTGAGCCCTCCCTAGACCCTGGCTACACCTTC.

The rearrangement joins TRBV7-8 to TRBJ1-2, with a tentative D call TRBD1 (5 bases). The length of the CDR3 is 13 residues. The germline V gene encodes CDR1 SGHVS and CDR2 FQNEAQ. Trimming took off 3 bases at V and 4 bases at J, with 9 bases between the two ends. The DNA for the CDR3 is TGTGCCAGCAGCTTGCAGGGCACCTATGGCTACACCTTC. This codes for CASSLQGTYGYTF.

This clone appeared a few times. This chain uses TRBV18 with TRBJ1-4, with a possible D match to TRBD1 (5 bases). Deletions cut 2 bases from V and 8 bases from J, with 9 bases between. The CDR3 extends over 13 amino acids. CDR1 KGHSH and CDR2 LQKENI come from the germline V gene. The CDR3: CASSPVRVEKLFF. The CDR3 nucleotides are TGTGCCAGCTCACCAGTCAGGGTGGAAAAACTGTTTTTT.

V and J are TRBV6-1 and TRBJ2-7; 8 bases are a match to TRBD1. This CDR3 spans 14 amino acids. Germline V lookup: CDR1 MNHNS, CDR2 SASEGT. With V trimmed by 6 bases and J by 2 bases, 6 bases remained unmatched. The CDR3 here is CASRRQGPPYEQYF. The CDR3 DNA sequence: TGTGCCAGCAGAAGACAGGGGCCTCCCTACGAGCAGTACTTC.

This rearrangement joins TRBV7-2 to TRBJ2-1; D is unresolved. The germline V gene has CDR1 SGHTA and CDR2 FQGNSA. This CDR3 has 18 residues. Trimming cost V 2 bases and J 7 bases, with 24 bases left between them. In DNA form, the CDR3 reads TGTGCCAGCAGCTTAAACCCCTCCGACGGTCTGGAGAGGAATGAGCAGTTCTTC. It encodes CASSLNPSDGLERNEQFF.

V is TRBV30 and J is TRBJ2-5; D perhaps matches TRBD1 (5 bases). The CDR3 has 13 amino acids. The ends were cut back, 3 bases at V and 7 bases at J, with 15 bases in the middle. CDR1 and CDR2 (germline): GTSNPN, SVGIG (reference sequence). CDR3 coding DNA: TGTGCCTGGAGACCCGCAGGGCTTGGGACCCAGTACTTC. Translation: CAWRPAGLGTQYF.

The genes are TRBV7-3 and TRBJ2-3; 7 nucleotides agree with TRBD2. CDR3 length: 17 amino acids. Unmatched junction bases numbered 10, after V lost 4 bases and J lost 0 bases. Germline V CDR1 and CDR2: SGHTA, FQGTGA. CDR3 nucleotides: TGTGCCAGCAGCTATCCCCTCGGGGGGACTAGCACAGATACGCAGTATTTT. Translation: CASSYPLGGTSTDTQYF.

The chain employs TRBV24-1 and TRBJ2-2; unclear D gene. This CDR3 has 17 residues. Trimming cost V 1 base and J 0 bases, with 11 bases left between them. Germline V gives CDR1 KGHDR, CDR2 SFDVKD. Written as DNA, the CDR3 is TGTGCCACCAGTGATTTAGTCGAGCCCACGAACACCGGGGAGCTGTTTTTT. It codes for CATSDLVEPTNTGELFF.

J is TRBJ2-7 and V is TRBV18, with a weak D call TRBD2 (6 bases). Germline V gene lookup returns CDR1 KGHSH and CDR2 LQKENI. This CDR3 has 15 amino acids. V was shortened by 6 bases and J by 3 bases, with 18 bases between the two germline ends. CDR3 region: CASSSLGGPDYEQYF. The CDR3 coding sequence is TGTGCCAGCTCTTCCCTGGGAGGCCCCGACTACGAGCAGTACTTC.

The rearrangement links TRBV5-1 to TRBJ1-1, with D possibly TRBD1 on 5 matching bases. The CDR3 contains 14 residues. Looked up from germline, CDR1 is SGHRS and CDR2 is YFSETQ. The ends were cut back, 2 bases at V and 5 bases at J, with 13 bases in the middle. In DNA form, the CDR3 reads TGCGCCAGCAGCTTTACTTTTGGGGGGACTGAAGCTTTCTTT. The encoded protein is CASSFTFGGTEAFF. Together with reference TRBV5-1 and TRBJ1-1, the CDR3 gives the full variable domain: KAGVTQTPRYLIKTRGQQVTLSCSPISGHRSVSWYQQTPGQGLQFLFEYFSETQRNKGNFPGRFSGRQFSNSRSEMNVSTLELGDSALYLCASSFTFGGTEAFFGQGTRLTVV.

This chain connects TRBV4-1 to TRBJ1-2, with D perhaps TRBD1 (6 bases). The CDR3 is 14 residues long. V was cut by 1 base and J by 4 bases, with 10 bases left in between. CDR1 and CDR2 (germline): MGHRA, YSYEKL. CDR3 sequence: CASSQATGFYGYTF. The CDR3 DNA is TGCGCCAGCAGCCAAGCTACAGGGTTCTATGGCTACACCTTC.

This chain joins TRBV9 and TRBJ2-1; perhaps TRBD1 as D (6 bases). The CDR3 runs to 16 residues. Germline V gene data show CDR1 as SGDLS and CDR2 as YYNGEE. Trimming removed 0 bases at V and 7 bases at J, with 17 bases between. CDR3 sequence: CASSVGARGQQNEQFF. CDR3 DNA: TGTGCCAGCAGCGTAGGGGCCAGGGGACAACAAAATGAGCAGTTCTTC.

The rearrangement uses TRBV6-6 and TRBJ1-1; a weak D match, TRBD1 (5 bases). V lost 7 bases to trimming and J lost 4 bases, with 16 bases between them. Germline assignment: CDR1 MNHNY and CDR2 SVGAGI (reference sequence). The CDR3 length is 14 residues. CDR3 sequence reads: CASTQGSIVTEAFF. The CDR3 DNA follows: TGTGCCAGCACGCAGGGAAGTATCGTCACTGAAGCTTTCTTT.

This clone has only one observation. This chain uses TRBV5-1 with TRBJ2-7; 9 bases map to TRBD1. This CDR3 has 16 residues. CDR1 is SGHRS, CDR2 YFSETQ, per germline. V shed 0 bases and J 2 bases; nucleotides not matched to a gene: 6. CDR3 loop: CASSLAAGTGTYEQYF. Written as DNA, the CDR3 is TGCGCCAGCAGCTTGGCGGCCGGGACAGGGACCTACGAGCAGTACTTC.

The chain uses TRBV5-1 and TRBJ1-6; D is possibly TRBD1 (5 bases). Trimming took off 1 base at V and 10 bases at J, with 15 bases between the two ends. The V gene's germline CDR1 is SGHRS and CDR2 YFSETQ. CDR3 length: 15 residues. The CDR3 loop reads CASSLSQGRESPLHF. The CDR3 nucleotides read TGCGCCAGCAGCTTGTCCCAGGGTAGGGAATCACCCCTCCACTTT. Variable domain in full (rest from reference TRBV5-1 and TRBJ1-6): KAGVTQTPRYLIKTRGQQVTLSCSPISGHRSVSWYQQTPGQGLQFLFEYFSETQRNKGNFPGRFSGRQFSNSRSEMNVSTLELGDSALYLCASSLSQGRESPLHFGNGTRLTVT.